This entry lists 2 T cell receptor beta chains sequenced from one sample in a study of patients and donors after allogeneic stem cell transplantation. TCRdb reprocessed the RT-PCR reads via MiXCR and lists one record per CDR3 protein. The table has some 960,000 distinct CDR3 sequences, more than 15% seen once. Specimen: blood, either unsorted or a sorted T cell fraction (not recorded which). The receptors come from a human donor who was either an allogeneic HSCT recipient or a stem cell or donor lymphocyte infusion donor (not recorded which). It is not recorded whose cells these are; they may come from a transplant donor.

As DNA, the CDR3 is TGTGCCAGCAGTACCCTCGGGACAGTGAACTATGGCTACACCTTC. This sequence encodes CASSTLGTVNYGYTF. The chain recombines TRBV12-3 or TRBV12-4 with TRBJ1-2; TRBD1 matches at 7 bases. This CDR3 comprises 15 residues. The V gene end was trimmed by 5 bases and the J gene end by 2 bases; junction bases not matched to a gene: 8.

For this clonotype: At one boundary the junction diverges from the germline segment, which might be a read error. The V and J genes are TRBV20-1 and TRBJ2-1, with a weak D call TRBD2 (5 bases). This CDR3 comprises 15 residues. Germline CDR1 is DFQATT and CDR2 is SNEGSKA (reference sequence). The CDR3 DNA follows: TGCAGTGCCAGAGGGCCCAGAAGGTCTTACAATGAGCAGTTCTTC. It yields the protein CSARGPRRSYNEQFF.